Following are 13 T cell receptor beta chains from one sample sequenced in a study of shared clonotypes between healthy human individuals. CD45RO negativity and positive selection for CCR7 defined naive CD8 cells, a population that excluded terminally differentiated effector memory CD45RA+ cells. Repertoires were generated with immunoSEQ multiplex PCR, while TCRdb's copy carries only in-frame clones and drops some. The table shows about 2.2 million clones, with 93% occurring only once. The sequenced material came from naive CD8+ T cells from PBMCs. These receptors came from a man aged 18 to 30 in good health. Some clones in this sample may be carry-over from other donors' samples.

This clone was seen more than once but under ten times. The chain is built from TRBV4-2 and TRBJ2-1, with 11 nucleotides matching TRBD2. Germline CDR1 LGHNA, CDR2 YNFKEQ. V shed 5 bases, J shed 4 bases, and the junction held 4 bases outside the gene matches. This CDR3 region has 15 residues. CDR3 protein: CASSGGLAEYNEQFF. The CDR3, as DNA: TGTGCCAGCAGCGGGGGACTAGCGGAGTACAATGAGCAGTTCTTC.

Details on this clone: Other DNA sequences in this specimen translate into the identical CDR3. The V gene is TRBV5-1, the J gene TRBJ1-5, with D hard to call. CDR1 and CDR2 from the germline V gene are SGHRS and YFSETQ. Trimming removed 4 bases from V and 1 base from J, with 6 bases in between. The CDR3 is 13 amino acids. The DNA of the CDR3 is TGCGCCAGCAGCGACGACAGCAATCAGCCCCAGCATTTT. It is translated as CASSDDSNQPQHF.

On this clone itself: The sample has other DNA sequences that encode this CDR3 too. The CDR3 protein is CAIRQALNTEAFF. Written as DNA, the CDR3 is TGTGCCATTAGACAGGCCCTGAACACTGAAGCTTTCTTT. The chain is built from TRBV10-3 and TRBJ1-1; D might be TRBD1 (6 bases). Germline V gene data show CDR1 as ENHRY and CDR2 as SYGVKD. The V end lost 9 bases, the J end lost 0 bases, and 11 bases lay between the germline ends. CDR3 length: 13 amino acids.

This clone was found once. This CDR3 is also generated by other DNA sequences in the sample. The chain employs TRBV27 and TRBJ2-7, with 7 nucleotides matching TRBD1. CDR1 is MNHEY and CDR2 is SMNVEV in the germline V gene (reference sequence). CDR3 length: 13 residues. Unmatched junction bases numbered 5, after V lost 5 bases and J lost 4 bases. In DNA form, the CDR3 reads TGTGCCAGCAGTCTCCGGACAGGATACGAGCAGTACTTC. Its protein is CASSLRTGYEQYF.

V gene TRBV9 combines with J gene TRBJ2-7; no reliable D call. The germline gives CDR1 SGDLS, CDR2 YYNGEE. CDR3 size: 15 residues. V was shortened by 0 bases and J by 0 bases, with 10 bases between the two germline ends. CDR3 sequence reads: CASSVAADRSYEQYF. The CDR3 DNA is TGTGCCAGCAGCGTAGCGGCAGACCGCTCCTACGAGCAGTACTTC.

On this clone itself: The junction differs from germline at one of its ends, possibly a read error. The same CDR3 also results from other DNA sequences found in this sample. This sequence joins TRBV5-5 and TRBJ2-7; D possibly matches TRBD1 or TRBD2 (5 bases each). The length of the CDR3 is 14 residues. Germline V CDR1 and CDR2: SGHKS, YYEKEE (reference sequence). The CDR3 DNA sequence: TGCGCCAGCAGCTCGGGACCGGGTTCCTACGAGCAGTACTTC. Translation: CASSSGPGSYEQYF.

The chain is built from TRBV6-4 and TRBJ1-1; D possibly corresponds to TRBD1 (6 bases). This CDR3 contains 15 residues. V was cut by 6 bases and J by 4 bases, with 18 bases left in between. The germline V gene has CDR1 MRHNA and CDR2 SNTAGT. CDR3 DNA: TGTGCCAGCAGCACGCCGGAGGGGGTGGGCACTGAAGCTTTCTTT. This sequence encodes CASSTPEGVGTEAFF.

Only a few counts were recorded for this clone. The chain carries TRBV11-2 and TRBJ1-2, with 8 bases matching TRBD1. CDR3 length: 13 residues. Germline trimming cut 4 bases from V and 4 bases from J; bases unmatched to any gene: 2. From germline, CDR1 is SGHAT and CDR2 FQNNGV. CDR3 amino acids: CASSSQGAYGYTF. The CDR3 coding sequence is TGTGCCAGCAGCTCCCAGGGGGCCTATGGCTACACCTTC.

This chain uses TRBV19 with TRBJ2-1, with D possibly TRBD2 on 5 matching bases. The CDR3 loop spans 14 amino acids. Trimming left V 7 bases short and J 3 bases short, with 13 bases between. Germline CDR1 LNHDA, CDR2 SQIVND (reference sequence). The CDR3 reads CASTSTQDYNEQFF. In nucleotides, the CDR3 is TGTGCCAGTACTAGCACACAAGACTACAATGAGCAGTTCTTC.

The rearrangement links TRBV4-3 to TRBJ1-1, with 9 bases lining up with TRBD1. CDR3 length equals 15 residues. The trim removed 2 bases at V and 3 bases at J, leaving 4 bases unmatched. Germline V CDR1 and CDR2: LGHNA, YSLEER. This CDR3 reads CASSQSTGGYTEAFF. The CDR3 region has the DNA TGCGCCAGCAGCCAAAGCACAGGGGGCTACACTGAAGCTTTCTTT.

The chain employs TRBV7-6 and TRBJ2-2; 7 bases match TRBD2. The V gene's germline CDR1 is SGHVS and CDR2 FNYEAQ. After removal of 2 bases from V and 6 bases from J, the junction contained 9 bases not matched to a gene. CDR3 length: 16 amino acids. The CDR3, as DNA: TGTGCCAGCAGCTTACTGGCGGGAGCCCGCTCCGGGGAGCTGTTTTTT. It translates to CASSLLAGARSGELFF. The complete variable domain, with remaining parts taken from reference TRBV7-6 and TRBJ2-2, reads GAGVSQSPRYKVTKRGQDVALRCDPISGHVSLYWYRQALGQGPEFLTYFNYEAQQDKSGLPNDRFSAERPEGSISTLTIQRTEQRDSAMYRCASSLLAGARSGELFFGEGSRLTVL.

The chain is built from TRBV14 and TRBJ1-2; D possibly corresponds to TRBD1 (5 bases). Germline loops: CDR1 SGHDN, CDR2 FVKESK. The CDR3 sequence is 14 residues long. Trimming pared 1 base from V and 3 bases from J, leaving 9 bases between. Here the CDR3 DNA reads TGTGCCAGCAGCCAAGGGCCCAGGGACTATGGCTACACCTTC. This gives the protein CASSQGPRDYGYTF.

The genes are TRBV28 and TRBJ1-1, with 7 bases aligning to TRBD1. Germline CDR1 reads MDHEN; CDR2 reads SYDVKM. The V gene end was trimmed by 2 bases and the J gene end by 8 bases; junction bases not matched to a gene: 5. The CDR3 has 13 residues. DNA for the CDR3: TGTGCCAGCAGTTTAGGGTGGACAGGAGAAGCTTTCTTT. Translation: CASSLGWTGEAFF.